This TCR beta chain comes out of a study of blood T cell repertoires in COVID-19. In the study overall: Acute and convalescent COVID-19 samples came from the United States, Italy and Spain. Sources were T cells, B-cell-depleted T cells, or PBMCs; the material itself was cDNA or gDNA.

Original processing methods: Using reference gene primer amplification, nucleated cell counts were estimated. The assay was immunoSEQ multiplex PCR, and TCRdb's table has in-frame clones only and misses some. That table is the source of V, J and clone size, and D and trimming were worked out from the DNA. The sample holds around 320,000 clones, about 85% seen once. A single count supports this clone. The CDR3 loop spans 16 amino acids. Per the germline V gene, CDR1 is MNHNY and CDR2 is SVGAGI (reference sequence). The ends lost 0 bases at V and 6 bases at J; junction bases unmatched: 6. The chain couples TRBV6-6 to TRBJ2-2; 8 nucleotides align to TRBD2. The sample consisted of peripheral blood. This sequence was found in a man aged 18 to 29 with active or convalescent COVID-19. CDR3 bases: TGTGCCAGCAGTTACTCGATTACGGGAGGGGCCGGGGAGCTGTTTTTT. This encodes CASSYSITGGAGELFF.